These T cell receptor beta chains were read from a single sample in a study of blood T cell repertoires in COVID-19. Method: immunoSEQ multiplex PCR; TCRdb's copy keeps in-frame clones and lacks some. The sample carries 310,000 or so clones, about nine tenths recorded once. Sequenced sample: PBMCs or T cells enriched from blood (not recorded which). Receptors originate from a woman younger than 30 who had recovered from COVID-19. CDR3s include the opening cysteine and the closing phenylalanine or tryptophan. D genes are given only for firm matches. Clone size appears in some rows only: once, few, many, or a class for an expanded clone.

d_call	j_call	clone_size	v_call	cdr3_length	cdr3_aa	cdr3_nt
.	TRBJ1-3	.	TRBV18	19	CASSPPSLGTGFSGNTIYF	TGTGCCAGCTCACCCCCCTCACTCGGAACAGGTTTCTCTGGAAACACCATATATTTT
.	TRBJ2-1	once	TRBV19	15	CASSEGGSSYNEQFF	TGTGCCAGTAGTGAGGGGGGGAGCTCCTACAATGAGCAGTTCTTC
.	TRBJ2-7	.	TRBV7-8	16	CASSGPSGTGAYEQYF	TGTGCCAGCAGCGGACCATCCGGGACGGGAGCCTACGAGCAGTACTTC
TRBD1	TRBJ1-3	.	TRBV19	17	CASSPMGQALSGNTIYF	TGTGCCAGTAGTCCCATGGGACAGGCCCTCTCTGGAAACACCATATATTTT
.	TRBJ1-5	.	TRBV28	13	CASRIQGNQPQHF	TGTGCCAGCAGGATACAGGGCAATCAGCCCCAGCATTTT
.	TRBJ2-3	once	TRBV24-1	19	CATSGGSSRGRPSGDTQYF	TGTGCCACCAGTGGGGGTTCTAGCAGGGGAAGACCTAGCGGAGATACGCAGTATTTT
.	TRBJ1-4	.	TRBV5-1	14	CASSLVTANEKLFF	TGCGCCAGCAGCTTGGTGACAGCTAATGAAAAACTGTTTTTT
TRBD2	TRBJ2-7	.	TRBV7-8	16	CASSLQMTSGDYEQYF	TGTGCCAGCAGCCTACAAATGACTAGCGGAGATTACGAGCAGTACTTC
.	TRBJ2-7	.	TRBV29-1	14	CSVVPSESSYEQYF	TGCAGCGTTGTACCGTCGGAGAGCTCCTACGAGCAGTACTTC
TRBD1	TRBJ2-1	.	TRBV4-2	16	CASSQDIGGLENEQFF	TGTGCCAGCAGCCAAGATATAGGGGGCTTGGAAAATGAGCAGTTCTTC
TRBD2	TRBJ2-2	.	TRBV3-1/TRBV3-2	17	CASSPLLLAGETGELFF	TGTGCCAGCAGCCCTCTTCTGTTAGCGGGAGAAACCGGGGAGCTGTTTTTT
.	TRBJ1-4	once	TRBV6-6	11	CASSPGEKLFF	TGTGCCAGCAGCCCGGGTGAAAAACTGTTTTTT
.	TRBJ1-6	.	TRBV3-1/TRBV3-2	16	CASSQDESSYNSPLHF	TGTGCCAGCAGCCAAGATGAGAGCTCCTATAATTCACCCCTCCACTTT
.	TRBJ2-7	.	TRBV30	15	CAWGNRQVVTMAQYF	TGTGCCTGGGGTAATCGACAGGTCGTTACGATGGCGCAGTACTTC
TRBD1	TRBJ1-1	.	TRBV19	12	CASFDRGGEAFF	TGTGCCAGCTTCGACAGGGGCGGTGAAGCTTTCTTT
.	TRBJ2-7	.	TRBV21-1	12	CASGGGPGEQYF	TGTGCCAGCGGAGGGGGCCCAGGCGAGCAGTACTTC
.	TRBJ2-3	.	TRBV18	13	CASSPSLTDTQYF	TGTGCCAGCTCACCATCCCTGACAGATACGCAGTATTTT
TRBD1	TRBJ2-5	.	TRBV7-3	13	CASSFDRGETQYF	TGTGCCAGCAGCTTCGACAGGGGAGAGACCCAGTACTTC
.	TRBJ2-5	.	TRBV9	15	CASSLSGAGRSAQYF	TGTGCCAGCAGCCTAAGTGGGGCAGGTCGTTCGGCCCAGTACTTC
.	TRBJ2-1	.	TRBV7-3	14	CASSLTGGSSEQFF	TGTGCCAGCAGCTTAACCGGAGGTTCCTCAGAGCAGTTCTTC
.	TRBJ1-2	.	TRBV28	13	CASSLQNTYGYTF	TGTGCCAGCAGTTTACAGAACACCTATGGCTACACCTTC
TRBD1	TRBJ2-1	.	TRBV9	17	CASSLLVGTGVYNEQFF	TGTGCCAGCAGCCTCCTAGTCGGGACAGGGGTCTACAATGAGCAGTTCTTC
TRBD1	TRBJ2-4	.	TRBV9	15	CASSVEGAAKNIQYF	TGTGCCAGCAGCGTAGAGGGGGCGGCCAAAAACATTCAGTACTTC
TRBD1	TRBJ1-1	.	TRBV5-5	15	CASSTRQGGSTEAFF	TGTGCCAGCAGCACTCGACAGGGCGGTAGCACTGAAGCTTTCTTT
.	TRBJ2-7	.	TRBV23-1	17	CASSPHFPRDGSYEQYF	TGCGCCAGCAGTCCTCACTTCCCGCGGGACGGGTCCTACGAGCAGTACTTC
.	TRBJ1-1	.	TRBV27	14	CASSSPGGNTEAFF	TGTGCCAGCAGTTCCCCGGGTGGAAACACTGAAGCTTTCTTT
TRBD1	TRBJ1-4	.	TRBV5-1	15	CASSLPRTGDEKLFF	TGCGCCAGCAGCTTGCCAAGGACAGGGGATGAAAAACTGTTTTTT
TRBD1	TRBJ1-5	.	TRBV4-1	16	CASSQRDSVVGGPQHF	TGCGCCAGCAGCCAGCGGGACAGTGTTGTCGGGGGGCCCCAGCATTTT
TRBD1	TRBJ2-4	.	TRBV24-1	16	CATGPDRVFAKNIQYF	TGTGCCACCGGACCAGACAGGGTATTTGCCAAAAACATTCAGTACTTC
TRBD1	TRBJ1-5	few	TRBV5-1	14	CASSLGDRGQPQHF	TGCGCCAGCAGCTTGGGGGACAGGGGTCAGCCCCAGCATTTT
TRBD1	TRBJ1-2	once	TRBV18	14	CASSPGQAPYGYTF	TGTGCCAGCTCACCCGGACAGGCGCCATATGGCTACACCTTC
TRBD1	TRBJ1-3	.	TRBV28	15	CASSSTGVSGNTIYF	TGTGCCAGCAGTTCCACAGGGGTCTCTGGAAACACCATATATTTT
TRBD1	TRBJ1-1	.	TRBV30	14	CAWSLQGVSTEAFF	TGTGCCTGGAGCTTACAGGGGGTAAGCACTGAAGCTTTCTTT
.	TRBJ1-1	once	TRBV2	14	CASTQEDRNTEAFF	TGTGCCAGCACCCAGGAGGACAGGAACACTGAAGCTTTCTTT
.	TRBJ2-7	.	TRBV6-5	13	CASSYRGTYEQYF	TGTGCCAGCAGTTACCGGGGGACCTACGAGCAGTACTTC
.	TRBJ2-2	.	TRBV5-1	16	CASSPQGRIDTGELFF	TGCGCCAGCAGCCCCCAGGGTAGGATTGACACCGGGGAGCTGTTTTTT
.	TRBJ1-3	.	TRBV5-1	15	CASSVAGGPGNTIYF	TGCGCCAGCAGCGTAGCCGGAGGTCCTGGAAACACCATATATTTT
TRBD2	TRBJ2-3	many	TRBV5-4	16	CASSEKRGTDTDTQYF	TGTGCCAGCAGCGAGAAGCGGGGGACCGACACAGATACGCAGTATTTT
.	TRBJ2-3	.	TRBV27	20	CASSLSWTTPRERFPDTQYF	TGTGCCAGCAGTTTATCGTGGACAACTCCCCGGGAGAGGTTCCCAGATACGCAGTATTTT
TRBD1	TRBJ1-5	.	TRBV19	15	CASSPRTGVGQPQHF	TGTGCCAGTAGTCCCCGGACAGGGGTCGGTCAGCCCCAGCATTTT
.	TRBJ1-4	.	TRBV9	15	CASSAARRGDEKLFF	TGTGCCAGCAGCGCCGCCCGGAGGGGCGATGAAAAACTGTTTTTT
TRBD2	TRBJ2-5	.	TRBV3-1/TRBV3-2	18	CASSQNLLAGGSQATQYF	TGTGCCAGCAGCCAAAACTTACTAGCGGGAGGATCTCAGGCGACCCAGTACTTC
TRBD1	TRBJ1-2	.	TRBV15	15	CATSRDRTGLYGYTF	TGTGCCACCAGCAGAGATAGGACAGGCCTCTATGGCTACACCTTC
.	TRBJ1-1	.	TRBV28	14	CASSLSGGSTEAFF	TGTGCCAGCAGTTTATCCGGAGGAAGCACTGAAGCTTTCTTT
TRBD2	TRBJ2-1	few	TRBV19	14	CASIQREGDNEQFF	TGTGCCAGTATCCAGCGGGAGGGGGACAATGAGCAGTTCTTC
TRBD1	TRBJ1-2	few	TRBV7-2	15	CASSSYLTGARGYTF	TGTGCCAGCAGCTCGTACCTAACAGGGGCGCGGGGCTACACCTTC
.	TRBJ1-1	.	TRBV29-1	15	CSVQASLTVNTEAFF	TGCAGCGTACAGGCTTCCCTTACCGTGAACACTGAAGCTTTCTTT
.	TRBJ2-1	.	TRBV18	15	CASFLDYSSYNEQFF	TGTGCCAGCTTTCTAGACTACAGCTCCTACAATGAGCAGTTCTTC
.	TRBJ2-1	once	TRBV29-1	14	CSVVGAVVYNEQFF	TGCAGCGTTGTTGGGGCGGTCGTATACAATGAGCAGTTCTTC
TRBD1	TRBJ2-2	few	TRBV30	12	CALTGDTGELFF	TGTGCCTTGACAGGGGACACCGGGGAGCTGTTTTTT
TRBD1	TRBJ2-7	.	TRBV30	14	CAWSRTQGAYEQYF	TGTGCCTGGAGTAGAACACAGGGGGCCTACGAGCAGTACTTC
.	TRBJ2-2	.	TRBV2	16	CASMRQPAENTGELFF	TGTGCCAGCATGAGACAGCCCGCCGAGAACACCGGGGAGCTGTTTTTT
.	TRBJ1-2	.	TRBV6-2/TRBV6-3	13	CASSYSPGVGYTF	TGTGCCAGCAGTTACTCGCCAGGGGTCGGCTACACCTTC
TRBD1	TRBJ2-7	.	TRBV7-6	17	CASSQRFRGTGTYEQYF	TGTGCCAGCAGCCAGAGATTTCGGGGGACAGGAACCTACGAGCAGTACTTC